This paragraph covers one TCR beta chain sequence. The antigen it recognizes is unknown. Nothing much larger sits one base from this clone, and base qualities are not available. The CDR3 regions of human TCRbeta chains were subjected to immunosequencing. On the study's bioinformatics: TCRs in the repertoires were compared against a reference library of SARS-CoV-2-specific TCRs that had been generated with the MIRA antigen-specificity platform. Breadth meant the fraction of unique TCRs that were SARS-CoV-2-associated, whereas depth meant the fraction of total T cells that were SARS-CoV-2-associated. Using the MIRA data, every spike-specific TCR was mapped to the spike region that the TCR reacted to and assigned to either a CD4 or a CD8 class. Log10-transformed breadth and depth values were compared by one-way ANOVA with Sidak's multiple comparisons tests. TCRdb's version of the immuneACCESS table is confined to in-frame rearrangements and falls short of the full clone set. An unresolved V gene accounts for under half of the shortfall where checked; the remainder is of unknown origin. V and J calls and clone size are given by that table; D and trimming were obtained from the DNA. This sample is represented by 80,000 to 100,000 clones; around 89% of them were singletons. Of the sample, approximately 7% is held by the ten largest clones.

What this sample's time point label stands for: baseline before first vaccination. Samples from vaccinated people were obtained from the UK trials COV001 and COV002, which included a single-blind randomized controlled phase 2/3 trial of AZD1222 (ChAdOx1 nCoV-19) in healthy adults. Trial participant PBMC samples were collected at day 0 and day 28 after the second dose for TCRbeta chain sequencing. The sample is drawn from a study of T cell responses to AZD1222 COVID-19 vaccine (dated by TCRdb to the early 2020s). About the study as a whole: Because spike-specific TCR depth and breadth did not differ between the two schedules, AZD1222 recipients who got a second dose at roughly 4 weeks were pooled with those who got a second dose at roughly 12 weeks. A total of around 240 trial participants underwent TCR sequencing, of whom 207 received two doses of AZD1222 and around 25 received two doses of the MenACWY control vaccine. Trial participants were enrolled by age into subgroups of 18-55, 56-69 and 70-plus years, and roughly 160, 29 and 62 TCR-sequenced participants, respectively, were included in these subgroups. Here is what the overall study found, with its caveats: The whole spike protein was spanned by vaccine-associated CD4 TCRs, and dominant responses were seen in regions 160-218 and 743-854. After two AZD1222 doses, both the breadth and the depth of spike-specific TCRs were significantly higher than at day 0 and than in MenACWY recipients. Because no samples from the day 14 peak response were available, repertoires could be characterized only after the peak T cell response. Reportedly, almost half of the unique spike-specific TCRs recognized epitopes lying outside the regions that are mutated in the B.1.351 and B.1.1.7 variants. In the small 56-69-year group, the increase in depth fell short of significance, most likely because of low power. Conclusions about previously exposed vaccinees are limited, since just five to seven AZD1222 recipients were seropositive for SARS-CoV-2 at baseline. Most participants were white British and females outnumbered males, and the authors suggested that clonal diversity may have been underestimated.

Looking up the germline V gene yields CDR1 KGHSH and CDR2 LQKENI. Trimming removed 5 bases from V and 8 bases from J, leaving 21 bases between the germline ends. CDR3 length: 15 amino acids, cysteine to phenylalanine. The only DNA kept is the CDR3, 45 bases in frame from the first base. The sequence was collected from an adult in good health. The rearrangement combines TRBV18 with TRBJ1-2; TRBD1 is a weak D gene call, 6 bases matching. Sequenced here: peripheral blood, sampled on day 0 of AZD1222 vaccination. The sequenced DNA is TGTGCCAGCTCATCCCCCGGACAGACAGTAGAGGGCTACACCTTC. This yields the protein CASSSPGQTVEGYTF.